This T cell receptor beta chain emerged from a study of shared clonotypes between healthy human individuals. Study details: Donors had three CD4 naive, three CD4 memory, two CD8 naive and one CD8 memory plate apiece. Study-wide results and caveats: The genetic and exposure-history diversity represented was limited by few donors. What naive subsets generally showed was a larger estimated richness than memory subsets showed.

The authors divided CD4+ cells into CD45RA+ naive and CD45RA-negative memory subsets. The CDR3 consists of 16 residues. The ends were cut back, 1 base at V and 1 base at J, with 10 bases in the middle. Per germline, CDR1 MGHRA and CDR2 YSYEKL. Assay: immunoSEQ multiplex PCR; the TCRdb copy retains only in-frame clones and omits some. The sample lists 1.4 million or so clones; around 98.5% were seen once. As regards this clone: Antigen unknown.

The sample was naive CD4+ T cells sorted from blood. The subset was: CD45RA+ positively selected. The sequence derives from a man younger than 40 in good health. The V and J genes are TRBV4-1 and TRBJ2-2; TRBD1 might be the D (6 bases). The CDR3 sequence: CASSQAGTMNTGELFF. CDR3 DNA sequence: TGCGCCAGCAGCCAAGCCGGGACAATGAACACCGGGGAGCTGTTTTTT.